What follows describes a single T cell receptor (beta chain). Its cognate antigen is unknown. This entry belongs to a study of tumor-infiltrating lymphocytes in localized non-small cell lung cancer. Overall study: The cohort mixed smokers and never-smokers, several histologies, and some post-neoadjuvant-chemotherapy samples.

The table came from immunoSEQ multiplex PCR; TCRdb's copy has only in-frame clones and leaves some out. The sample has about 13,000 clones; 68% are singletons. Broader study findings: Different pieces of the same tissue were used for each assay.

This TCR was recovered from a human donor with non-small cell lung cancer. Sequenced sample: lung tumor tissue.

The chain's CDR3 is CASSKGQGLFSGNTIYF. Written as DNA, the CDR3 is TGTGCCAGCAGTAAAGGACAGGGTCTTTTCTCTGGAAACACCATATATTTT. The rearrangement links TRBV6-1 to TRBJ1-3; TRBD1 matches 8 bases. CDR3 length equals 17 residues. Germline V gene lookup returns CDR1 MNHNS and CDR2 SASEGT. Trimming took 5 bases from V and 0 from J; bases not matched to a gene: 9.